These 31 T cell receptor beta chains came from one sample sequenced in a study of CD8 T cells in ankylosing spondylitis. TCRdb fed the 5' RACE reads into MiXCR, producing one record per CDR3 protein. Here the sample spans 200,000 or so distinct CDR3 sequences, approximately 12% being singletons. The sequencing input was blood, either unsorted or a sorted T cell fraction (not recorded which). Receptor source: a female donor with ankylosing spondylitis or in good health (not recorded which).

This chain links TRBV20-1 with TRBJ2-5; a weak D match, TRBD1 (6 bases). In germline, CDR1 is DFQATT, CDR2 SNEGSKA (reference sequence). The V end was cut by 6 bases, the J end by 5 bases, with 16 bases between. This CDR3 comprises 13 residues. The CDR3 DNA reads TGCAGTGCGCAAAAAGGGGGTGGGGAGACCCAGTACTTC. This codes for CSAQKGGGETQYF.

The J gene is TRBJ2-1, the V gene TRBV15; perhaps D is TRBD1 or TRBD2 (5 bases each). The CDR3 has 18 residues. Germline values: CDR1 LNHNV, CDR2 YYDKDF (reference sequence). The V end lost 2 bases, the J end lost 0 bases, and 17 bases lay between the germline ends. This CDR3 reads CATSRSSLAGSSYNEQFF. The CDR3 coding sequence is TGTGCCACCAGCAGATCGAGCCTGGCAGGGAGCTCCTACAATGAGCAGTTCTTC.

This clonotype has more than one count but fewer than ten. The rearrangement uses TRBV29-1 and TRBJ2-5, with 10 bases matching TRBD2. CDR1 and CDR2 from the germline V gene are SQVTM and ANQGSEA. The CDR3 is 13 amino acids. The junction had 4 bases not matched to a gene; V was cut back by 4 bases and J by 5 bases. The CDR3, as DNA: TGCAGCGTTGCACTAGCGGGAAAGGAGACCCAGTACTTC. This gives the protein CSVALAGKETQYF.

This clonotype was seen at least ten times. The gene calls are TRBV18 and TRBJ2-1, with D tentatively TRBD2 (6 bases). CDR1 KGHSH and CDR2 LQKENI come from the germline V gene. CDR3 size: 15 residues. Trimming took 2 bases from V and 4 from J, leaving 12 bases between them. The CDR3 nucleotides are TGTGCCAGCTCACCAAGGAGGGAGACGTACAATGAGCAGTTCTTC. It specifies CASSPRRETYNEQFF.

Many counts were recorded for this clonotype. As DNA, the CDR3 is TGTGCCAGCAGCTTAAACGCCGTTAGGAAGGACAGGGGCGGGGAGCTGTTTTTT. Encoded protein: CASSLNAVRKDRGGELFF. The rearrangement joins TRBV11-2 to TRBJ2-2; 9 nucleotides align to TRBD1. The V and J ends lost 2 bases and 7 bases, in that order; junction bases with no gene match: 14. CDR1 SGHAT and CDR2 FQNNGV come from the germline V gene. The CDR3 loop spans 18 amino acids.

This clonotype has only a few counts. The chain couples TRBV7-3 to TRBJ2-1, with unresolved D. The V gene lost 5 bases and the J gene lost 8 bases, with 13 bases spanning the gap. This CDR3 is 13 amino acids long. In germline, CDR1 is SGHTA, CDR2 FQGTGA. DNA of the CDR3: TGTGCCAGCAGCCGCGGTCCCCGAGATGAGCAGTTCTTC. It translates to CASSRGPRDEQFF. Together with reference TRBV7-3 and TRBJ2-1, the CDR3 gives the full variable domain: GAGVSQTPSNKVTEKGKYVELRCDPISGHTALYWYRQSLGQGPEFLIYFQGTGAADDSGLPNDRFFAVRPEGSVSTLKIQRTERGDSAVYLCASSRGPRDEQFFGPGTRLTVL.

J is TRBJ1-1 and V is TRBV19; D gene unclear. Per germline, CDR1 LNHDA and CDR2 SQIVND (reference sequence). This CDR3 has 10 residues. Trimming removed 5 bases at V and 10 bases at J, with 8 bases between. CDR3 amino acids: CASSFPSAFF. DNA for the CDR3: TGTGCCAGTAGTTTCCCGTCAGCTTTCTTT.

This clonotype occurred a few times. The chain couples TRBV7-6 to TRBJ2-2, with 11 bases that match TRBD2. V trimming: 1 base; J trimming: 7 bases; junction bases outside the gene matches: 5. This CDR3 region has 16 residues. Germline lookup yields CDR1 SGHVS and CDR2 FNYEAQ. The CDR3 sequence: CASSLVRLAGYGELFF. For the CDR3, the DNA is TGTGCCAGCAGCTTAGTGAGACTAGCGGGATACGGGGAGCTGTTTTTT.

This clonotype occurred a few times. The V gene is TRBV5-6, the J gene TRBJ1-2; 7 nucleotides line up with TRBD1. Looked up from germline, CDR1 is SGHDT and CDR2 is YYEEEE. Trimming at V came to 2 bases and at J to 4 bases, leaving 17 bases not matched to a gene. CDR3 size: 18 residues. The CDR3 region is CASSFLLRNRGLFYGYTF. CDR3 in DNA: TGTGCCAGCAGCTTCCTGCTTCGGAACAGGGGCCTCTTCTATGGCTACACCTTC.

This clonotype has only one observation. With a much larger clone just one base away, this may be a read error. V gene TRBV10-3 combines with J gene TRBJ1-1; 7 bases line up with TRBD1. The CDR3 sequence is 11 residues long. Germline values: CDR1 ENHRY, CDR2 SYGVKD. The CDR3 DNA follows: TGTGCCATCAGTACAGGGGCTGAAGTTTTCTTT. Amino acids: CAISTGAEVFF.

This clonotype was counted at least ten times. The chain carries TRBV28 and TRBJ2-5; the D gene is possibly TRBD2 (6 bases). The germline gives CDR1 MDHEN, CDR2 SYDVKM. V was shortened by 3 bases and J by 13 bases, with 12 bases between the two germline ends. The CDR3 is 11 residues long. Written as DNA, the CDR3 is TGTGCCAGCAGTTTCGCGGGGCCACTGTACTTC. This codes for CASSFAGPLYF.

The CDR3 nucleotides are TGCAGTGCTAGAGATACGGGGGGGGGGCACGGGAACACTGAAGCTTTCTTT. Translated, it gives CSARDTGGGHGNTEAFF. The rearrangement links TRBV20-1 to TRBJ1-1; D perhaps matches TRBD1 (6 bases). V lost 0 bases, J lost 1 base, and 18 bases lay in between. The CDR3 has 17 amino acids. Germline V CDR1 and CDR2: DFQATT, SNEGSKA (reference sequence).

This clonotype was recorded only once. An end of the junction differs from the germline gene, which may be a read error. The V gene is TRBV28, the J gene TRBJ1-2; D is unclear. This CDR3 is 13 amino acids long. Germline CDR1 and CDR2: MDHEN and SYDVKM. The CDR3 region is CASSSPEGYGNTF. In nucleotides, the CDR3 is TGTGCCAGCAGCTCCCCTGAGGGTTATGGCAACACCTTC.

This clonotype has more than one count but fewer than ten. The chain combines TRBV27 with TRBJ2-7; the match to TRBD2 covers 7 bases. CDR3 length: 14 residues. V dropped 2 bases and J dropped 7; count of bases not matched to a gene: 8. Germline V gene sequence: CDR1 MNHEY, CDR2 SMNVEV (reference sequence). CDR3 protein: CASSLAGEVREQYF. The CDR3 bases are TGTGCCAGCAGTTTAGCGGGAGAGGTGAGGGAGCAGTACTTC.

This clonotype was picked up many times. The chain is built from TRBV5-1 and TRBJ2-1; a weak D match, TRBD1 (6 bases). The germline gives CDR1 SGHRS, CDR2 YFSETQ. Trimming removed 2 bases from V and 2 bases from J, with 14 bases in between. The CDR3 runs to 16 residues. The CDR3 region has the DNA TGCGCCAGCAGCTTCGGCGGACAGAGAGCCTACAATGAGCAGTTCTTC. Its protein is CASSFGGQRAYNEQFF. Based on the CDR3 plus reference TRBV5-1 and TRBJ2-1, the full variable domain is KAGVTQTPRYLIKTRGQQVTLSCSPISGHRSVSWYQQTPGQGLQFLFEYFSETQRNKGNFPGRFSGRQFSNSRSEMNVSTLELGDSALYLCASSFGGQRAYNEQFFGPGTRLTVL.

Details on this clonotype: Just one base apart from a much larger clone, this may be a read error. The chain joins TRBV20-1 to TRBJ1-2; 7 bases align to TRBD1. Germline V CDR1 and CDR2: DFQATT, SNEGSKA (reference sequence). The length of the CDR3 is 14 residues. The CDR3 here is CSARADRWDYGYPF. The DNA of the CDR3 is TGCAGTGCTAGAGCGGACAGGTGGGATTATGGCTACCCCTTC.

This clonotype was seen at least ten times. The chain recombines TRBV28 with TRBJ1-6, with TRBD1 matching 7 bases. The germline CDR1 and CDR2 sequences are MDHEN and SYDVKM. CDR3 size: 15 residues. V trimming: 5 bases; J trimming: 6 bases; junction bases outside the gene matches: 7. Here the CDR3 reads CASSIRPGGNSPLHF. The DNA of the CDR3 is TGTGCCAGCAGTATCCGGCCAGGGGGTAATTCACCCCTCCACTTT.

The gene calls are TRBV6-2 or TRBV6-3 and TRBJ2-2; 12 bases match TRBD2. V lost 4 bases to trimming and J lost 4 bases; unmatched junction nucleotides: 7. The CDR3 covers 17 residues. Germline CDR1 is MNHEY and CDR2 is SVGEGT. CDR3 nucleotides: TGTGCCAGCAGTTCGCATGGACTAGCGGGATTCACCGGGGAGCTGTTTTTT. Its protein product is CASSSHGLAGFTGELFF.

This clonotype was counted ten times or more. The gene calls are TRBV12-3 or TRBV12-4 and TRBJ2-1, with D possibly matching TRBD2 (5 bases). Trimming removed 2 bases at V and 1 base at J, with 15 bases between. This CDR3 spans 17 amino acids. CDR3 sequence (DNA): TGTGCCAGCAGTTTATACTCGGGGTCAATTTCCTACAATGAGCAGTTCTTC. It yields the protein CASSLYSGSISYNEQFF.

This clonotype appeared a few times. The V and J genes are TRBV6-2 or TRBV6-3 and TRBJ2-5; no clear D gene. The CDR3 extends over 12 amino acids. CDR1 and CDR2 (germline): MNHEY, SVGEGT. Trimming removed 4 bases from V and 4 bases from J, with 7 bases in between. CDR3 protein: CASSLVRETQYF. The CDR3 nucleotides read TGTGCCAGCAGTTTAGTTCGAGAGACCCAGTACTTC.

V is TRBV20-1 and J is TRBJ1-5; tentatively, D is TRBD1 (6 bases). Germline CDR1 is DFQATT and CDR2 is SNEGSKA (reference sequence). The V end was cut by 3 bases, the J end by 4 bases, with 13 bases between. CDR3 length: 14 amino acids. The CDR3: CSARMGARNQPQHF. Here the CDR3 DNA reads TGCAGTGCTAGGATGGGGGCCCGAAATCAGCCCCAGCATTTT.

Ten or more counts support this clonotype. As DNA, the CDR3 is TGTGCCAGCAGGAGACTAGCGGGAGCGACCTACAATGAGCAGTTCTTC. Translating it yields CASRRLAGATYNEQFF. The chain is built from TRBV6-1 and TRBJ2-1, with TRBD2 matching over 12 bases. The germline V gene encodes CDR1 MNHNS and CDR2 SASEGT. The CDR3 consists of 16 residues. V lost 6 bases and J lost 2; bases outside the gene matches: 5.

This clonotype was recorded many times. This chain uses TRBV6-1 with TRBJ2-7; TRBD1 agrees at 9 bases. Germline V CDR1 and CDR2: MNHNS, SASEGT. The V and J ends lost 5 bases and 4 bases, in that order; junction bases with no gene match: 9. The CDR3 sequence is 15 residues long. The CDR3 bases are TGTGCCAGCAGTCGGCCGGGACAGGGTAGTTACGAGCAGTACTTC. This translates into CASSRPGQGSYEQYF.

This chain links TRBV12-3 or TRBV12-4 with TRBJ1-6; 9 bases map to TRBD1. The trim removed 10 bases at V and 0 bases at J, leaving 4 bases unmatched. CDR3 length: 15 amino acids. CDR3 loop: CATKDRGSYNSPLHF. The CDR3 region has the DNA TGTGCCACGAAGGACAGGGGCTCCTATAATTCACCCCTCCACTTT.

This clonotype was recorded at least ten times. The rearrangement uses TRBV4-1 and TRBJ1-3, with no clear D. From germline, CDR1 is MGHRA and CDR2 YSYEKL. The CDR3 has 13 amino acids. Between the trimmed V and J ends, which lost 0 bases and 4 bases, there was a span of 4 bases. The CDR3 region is CASSQDRGNTIYF. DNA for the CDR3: TGCGCCAGCAGCCAAGATAGGGGAAACACCATATATTTT.

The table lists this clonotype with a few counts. The CDR3 bases are TGTGCCAGCTCACCACCGTCCCGGAATAATGAGCAGTTCTTC. Translation: CASSPPSRNNEQFF. V is TRBV18 and J is TRBJ2-1; D ambiguous. This CDR3 has 14 amino acids. Germline values: CDR1 KGHSH, CDR2 LQKENI. Trimming removed 0 bases at V and 7 bases at J, with 10 bases between.

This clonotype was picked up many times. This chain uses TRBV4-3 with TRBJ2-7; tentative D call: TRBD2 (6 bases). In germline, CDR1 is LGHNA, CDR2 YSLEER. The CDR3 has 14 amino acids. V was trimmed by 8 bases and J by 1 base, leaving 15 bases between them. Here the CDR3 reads CASRVGRSSYEQYF. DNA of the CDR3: TGCGCCAGCCGTGTCGGGAGATCGTCCTACGAGCAGTACTTC.

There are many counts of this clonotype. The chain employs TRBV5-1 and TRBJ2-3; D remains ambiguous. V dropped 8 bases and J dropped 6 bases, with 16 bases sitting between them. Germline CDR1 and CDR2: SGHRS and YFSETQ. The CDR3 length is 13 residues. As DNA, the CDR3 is TGCGCCAGTGGGCCCCTCCTCGGGGATACGCAGTATTTT. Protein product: CASGPLLGDTQYF.

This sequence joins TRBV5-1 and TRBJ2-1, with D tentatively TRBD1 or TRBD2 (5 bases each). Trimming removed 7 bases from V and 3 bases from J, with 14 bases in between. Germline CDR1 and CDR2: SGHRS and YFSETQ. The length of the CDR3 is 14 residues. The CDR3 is CASWDGTYYNEQFF. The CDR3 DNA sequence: TGCGCCAGCTGGGACGGGACCTACTACAATGAGCAGTTCTTC.

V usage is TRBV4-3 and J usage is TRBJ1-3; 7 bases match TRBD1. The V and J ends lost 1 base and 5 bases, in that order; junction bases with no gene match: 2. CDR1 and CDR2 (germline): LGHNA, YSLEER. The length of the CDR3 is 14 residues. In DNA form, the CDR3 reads TGCGCCAGCAGCCAAGGACAGGGCAGAAACACCATATATTTT. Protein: CASSQGQGRNTIYF.

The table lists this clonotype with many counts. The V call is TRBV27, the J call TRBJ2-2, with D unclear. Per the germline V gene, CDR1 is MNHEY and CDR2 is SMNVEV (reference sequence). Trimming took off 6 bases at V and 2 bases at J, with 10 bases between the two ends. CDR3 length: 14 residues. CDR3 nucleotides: TGTGCCAGCAGGTTGAGCAGAAACACCGGGGAGCTGTTTTTT. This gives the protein CASRLSRNTGELFF.